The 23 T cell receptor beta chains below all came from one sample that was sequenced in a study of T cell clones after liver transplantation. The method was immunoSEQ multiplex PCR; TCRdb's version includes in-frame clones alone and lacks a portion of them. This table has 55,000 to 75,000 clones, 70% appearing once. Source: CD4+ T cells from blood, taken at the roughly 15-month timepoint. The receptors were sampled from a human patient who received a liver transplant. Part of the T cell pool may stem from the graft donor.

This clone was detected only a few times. The CDR3 bases are TGTGCCAGCTCACCAGAGGGCCTTGGCAATCAGCCCCAGCATTTT. Its protein product is CASSPEGLGNQPQHF. J is TRBJ1-5 and V is TRBV18; D call uncertain. V lost 2 bases, J lost 2 bases, and 10 bases lay in between. CDR3 length: 15 residues. CDR1 and CDR2 (germline): KGHSH, LQKENI.

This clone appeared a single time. CDR3 sequence: CASSLYGQGAGSIQYF. The DNA of the CDR3 is TGTGCCAGCAGTCTTTACGGACAGGGGGCGGGAAGCATTCAGTACTTC. V and J are TRBV28 and TRBJ2-4, with 11 nucleotides matching TRBD1. Germline CDR1 reads MDHEN; CDR2 reads SYDVKM. V shed 5 bases, J shed 9 bases, and the junction held 12 bases outside the gene matches. The CDR3 has 16 residues.

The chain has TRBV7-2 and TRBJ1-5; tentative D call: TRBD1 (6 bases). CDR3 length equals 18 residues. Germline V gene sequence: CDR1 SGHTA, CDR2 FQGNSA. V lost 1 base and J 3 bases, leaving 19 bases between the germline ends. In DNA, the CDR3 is TGTGCCAGCAGCTTAGGAAAGACAGGTTCCCTTAACAATCAGCCCCAGCATTTT. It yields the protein CASSLGKTGSLNNQPQHF.

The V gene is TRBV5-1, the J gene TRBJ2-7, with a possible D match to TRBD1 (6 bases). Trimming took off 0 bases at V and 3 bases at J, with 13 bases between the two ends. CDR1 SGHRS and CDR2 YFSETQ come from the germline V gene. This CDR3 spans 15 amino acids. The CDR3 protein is CASSLEGDTYYEQYF. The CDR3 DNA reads TGCGCCAGCAGCTTGGAGGGGGACACCTACTACGAGCAGTACTTC.

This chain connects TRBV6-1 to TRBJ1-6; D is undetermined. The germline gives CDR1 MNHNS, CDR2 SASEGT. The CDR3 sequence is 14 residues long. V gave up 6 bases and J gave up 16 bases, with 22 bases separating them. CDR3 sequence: CASRSLSGRSPLHF. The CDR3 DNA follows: TGTGCCAGCAGATCCTTATCCGGGAGGAGCCCTCTCCACTTT.

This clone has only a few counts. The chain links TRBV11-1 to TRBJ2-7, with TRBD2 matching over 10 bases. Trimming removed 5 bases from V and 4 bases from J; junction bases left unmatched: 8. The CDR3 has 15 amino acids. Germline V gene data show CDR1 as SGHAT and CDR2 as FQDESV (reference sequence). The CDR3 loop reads CASSPTSGVMYEQYF. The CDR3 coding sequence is TGTGCCAGCAGCCCTACTAGCGGGGTGATGTACGAGCAGTACTTC. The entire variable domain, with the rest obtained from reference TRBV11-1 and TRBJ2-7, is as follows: EAEVAQSPRYKITEKSQAVAFWCDPISGHATLYWYRQILGQGPELLVQFQDESVVDDSQLPKDRFSAERLKGVDSTLKIQPAELGDSAMYLCASSPTSGVMYEQYFGPGTRLTVT.

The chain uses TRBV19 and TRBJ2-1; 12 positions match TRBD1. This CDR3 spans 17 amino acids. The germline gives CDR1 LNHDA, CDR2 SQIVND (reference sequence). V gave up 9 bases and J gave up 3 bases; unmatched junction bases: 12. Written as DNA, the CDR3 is TGTGCCAGCGTCCCGGGACAGGGGGCTTCGAGCTACAATGAGCAGTTCTTC. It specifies CASVPGQGASSYNEQFF.

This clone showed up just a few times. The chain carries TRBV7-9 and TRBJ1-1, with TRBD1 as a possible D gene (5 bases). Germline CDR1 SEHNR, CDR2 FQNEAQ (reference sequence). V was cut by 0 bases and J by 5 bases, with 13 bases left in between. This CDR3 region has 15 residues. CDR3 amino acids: CASSLAGGGGTEAFF. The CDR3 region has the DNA TGTGCCAGCAGCTTAGCGGGAGGTGGGGGGACTGAAGCTTTCTTT.

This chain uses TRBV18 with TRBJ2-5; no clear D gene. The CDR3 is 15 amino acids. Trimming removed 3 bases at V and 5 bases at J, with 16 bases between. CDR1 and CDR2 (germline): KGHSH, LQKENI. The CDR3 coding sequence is TGTGCCAGCTCACCCTCGGTCGGCTCGTGGGAGACCCAGTACTTC. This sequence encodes CASSPSVGSWETQYF.

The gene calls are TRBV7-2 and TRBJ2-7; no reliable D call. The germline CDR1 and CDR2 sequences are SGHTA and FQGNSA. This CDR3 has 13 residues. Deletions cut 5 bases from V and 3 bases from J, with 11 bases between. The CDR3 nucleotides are TGTGCCAGCAGCCCGGACGGATTCTACGAGCAGTACGTC. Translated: CASSPDGFYEQYV.

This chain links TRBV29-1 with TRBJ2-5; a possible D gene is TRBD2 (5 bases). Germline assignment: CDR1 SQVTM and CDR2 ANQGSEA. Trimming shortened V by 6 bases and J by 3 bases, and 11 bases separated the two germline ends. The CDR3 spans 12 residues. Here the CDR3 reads CSVRYGEETQYF. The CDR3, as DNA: TGCAGCGTGCGGTACGGGGAAGAGACCCAGTACTTC. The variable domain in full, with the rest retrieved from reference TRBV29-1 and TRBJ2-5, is SAVISQKPSRDICQRGTSLTIQCQVDSQVTMMFWYRQQPGQSLTLIATANQGSEATYESGFVIDKFPISRPNLTFSTLTVSNMSPEDSSIYLCSVRYGEETQYFGPGTRLLVL.

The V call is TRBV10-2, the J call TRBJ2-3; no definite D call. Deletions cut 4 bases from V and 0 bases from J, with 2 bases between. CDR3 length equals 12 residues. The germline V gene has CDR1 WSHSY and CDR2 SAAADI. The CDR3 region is CASSGSTDTQYF. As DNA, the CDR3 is TGCGCCAGCAGTGGAAGCACAGATACGCAGTATTTT.

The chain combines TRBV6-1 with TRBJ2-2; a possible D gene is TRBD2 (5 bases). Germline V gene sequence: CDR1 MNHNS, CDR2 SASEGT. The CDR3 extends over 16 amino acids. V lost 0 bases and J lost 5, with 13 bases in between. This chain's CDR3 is CASSEAERWRTGELFF. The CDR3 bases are TGTGCCAGCAGTGAAGCGGAACGGTGGAGGACCGGGGAGCTGTTTTTT.

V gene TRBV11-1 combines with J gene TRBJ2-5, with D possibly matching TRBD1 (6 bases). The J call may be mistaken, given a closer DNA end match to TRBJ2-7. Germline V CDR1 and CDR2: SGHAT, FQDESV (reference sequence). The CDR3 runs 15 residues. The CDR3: CASSGPTGSSYEQYF. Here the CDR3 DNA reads TGTGCCAGCAGCGGGCCCACAGGGAGCTCCTACGAGCAGTACTTC.

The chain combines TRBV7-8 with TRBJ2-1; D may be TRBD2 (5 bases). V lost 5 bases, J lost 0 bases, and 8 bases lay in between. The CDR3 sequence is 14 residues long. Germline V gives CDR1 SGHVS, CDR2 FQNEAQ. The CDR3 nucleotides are TGTGCCAGCAGCACTAGAAGCTCCTACAATGAGCAGTTCTTC. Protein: CASSTRSSYNEQFF.

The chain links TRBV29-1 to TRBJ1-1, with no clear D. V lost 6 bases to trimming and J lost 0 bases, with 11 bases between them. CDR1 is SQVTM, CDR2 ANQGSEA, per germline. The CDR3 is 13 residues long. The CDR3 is CSVEHPVNTEAFF. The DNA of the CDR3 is TGCAGCGTCGAACACCCCGTGAACACTGAAGCTTTCTTT.

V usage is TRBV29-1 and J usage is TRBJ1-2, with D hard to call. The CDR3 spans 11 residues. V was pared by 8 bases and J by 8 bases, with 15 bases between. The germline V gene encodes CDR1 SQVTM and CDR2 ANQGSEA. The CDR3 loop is CSSRTGNGYTF. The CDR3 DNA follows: TGCAGCTCCCGAACGGGTAACGGCTACACCTTC.

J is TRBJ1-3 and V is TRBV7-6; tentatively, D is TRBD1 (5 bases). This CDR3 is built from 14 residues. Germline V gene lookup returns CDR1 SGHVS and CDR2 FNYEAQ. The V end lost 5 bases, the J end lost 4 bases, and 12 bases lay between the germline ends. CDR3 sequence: CASSARDGGNTIYF. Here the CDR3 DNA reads TGTGCCAGCAGCGCCCGGGACGGGGGAAACACCATATATTTT.

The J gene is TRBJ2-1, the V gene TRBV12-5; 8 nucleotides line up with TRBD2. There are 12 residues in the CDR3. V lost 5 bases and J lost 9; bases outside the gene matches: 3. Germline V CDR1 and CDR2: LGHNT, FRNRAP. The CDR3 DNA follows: TGTGCTAGTGGTGGGCTAGCGGGTGAGCAGTTCTTC. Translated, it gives CASGGLAGEQFF.

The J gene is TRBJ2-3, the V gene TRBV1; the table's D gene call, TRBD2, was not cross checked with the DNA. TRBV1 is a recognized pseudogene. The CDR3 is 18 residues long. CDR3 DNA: TGCACCAGCAGCCAAGAACCCGTGAGCGACCTCCGGTTGGATACGCAGTATTTT. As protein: CTSSQEPVSDLRLDTQYF.

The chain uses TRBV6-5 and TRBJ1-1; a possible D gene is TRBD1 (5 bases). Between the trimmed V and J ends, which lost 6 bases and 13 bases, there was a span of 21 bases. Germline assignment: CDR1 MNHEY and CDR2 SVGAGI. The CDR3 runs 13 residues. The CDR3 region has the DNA TGTGCCAGCAGCCCCGGGCAGGGCTTAAAGGGTTTCTTT. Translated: CASSPGQGLKGFF.

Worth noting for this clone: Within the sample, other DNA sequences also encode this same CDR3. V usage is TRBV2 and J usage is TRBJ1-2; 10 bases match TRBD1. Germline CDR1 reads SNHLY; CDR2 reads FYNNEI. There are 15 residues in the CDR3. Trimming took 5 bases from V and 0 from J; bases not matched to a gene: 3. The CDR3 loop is CASSPGQGANYGYTF. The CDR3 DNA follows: TGTGCCAGCAGTCCTGGACAGGGGGCTAACTATGGCTACACCTTC.

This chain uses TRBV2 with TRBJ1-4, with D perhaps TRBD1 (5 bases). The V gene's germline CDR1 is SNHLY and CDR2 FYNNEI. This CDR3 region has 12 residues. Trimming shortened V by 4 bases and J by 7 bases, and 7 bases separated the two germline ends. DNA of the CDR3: TGTGCCAGCAGTGGGGACCGTGAAAAACTGTTTTTT. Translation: CASSGDREKLFF.